The 14 T cell receptor beta chains listed next were all sequenced from one sample in a study of cytomegalovirus exposure and HLA in healthy donors. PCR employed 60 Vbeta and 13 Jbeta primers. TCRdb's table, derived via immunoSEQ multiplex PCR, lists solely in-frame clones and lacks some. The repertoire holds 150,000 or so clones, with about 80% as singletons. The specimen sequenced was PBMCs. The receptor source for this set is a man aged 40-49 years in good health and CMV-seropositive.

This chain joins TRBV10-2 and TRBJ2-7; 10 nucleotides match TRBD1. In germline, CDR1 is WSHSY, CDR2 SAAADI. The CDR3 has 14 residues. Losses at the gene ends were 8 bases for V and 5 bases for J; bases not matched to a gene: 9. As DNA, the CDR3 is TGCGCCAGCTCAGGGGGGACAGGGGTTCACGAGCAGTACTTC. Residues: CASSGGTGVHEQYF.

The V call is TRBV19, the J call TRBJ2-1; 7 nucleotides line up with TRBD1. There are 14 residues in the CDR3. With V trimmed by 7 bases and J by 4 bases, 7 bases remained unmatched. CDR1 and CDR2 (germline): LNHDA, SQIVND (reference sequence). The CDR3 region has the DNA TGTGCCAGTATGTCAAAGGGGGCGTACAATGAGCAGTTCTTC. This codes for CASMSKGAYNEQFF. Looking up the rest from reference TRBV19 and TRBJ2-1 gives the full variable domain: DGGITQSPKYLFRKEGQNVTLSCEQNLNHDAMYWYRQDPGQGLRLIYYSQIVNDFQKGDIAEGYSVSREKKESFPLTVTSAQKNPTAFYLCASMSKGAYNEQFFGPGTRLTVL.

The rearrangement links TRBV30 to TRBJ1-1, with TRBD1 matching 9 bases. The J segment lost 6 bases and the V segment lost 5 bases, leaving 4 bases of the junction unmatched. The CDR3 is 12 residues long. Germline-derived CDR1 and CDR2 are GTSNPN and SVGIG (reference sequence). Here the CDR3 reads CAWGQGTAEAFF. CDR3 nucleotide sequence: TGTGCCTGGGGACAGGGGACTGCTGAAGCTTTCTTT.

This rearrangement joins TRBV19 to TRBJ1-1; D is uncertain. The CDR3 is 12 residues long. V was pared by 7 bases and J by 5 bases, with 11 bases between. Germline assignment: CDR1 LNHDA and CDR2 SQIVND (reference sequence). The CDR3 spells CASMMGSTEAFF. CDR3 sequence (DNA): TGTGCCAGTATGATGGGGAGTACTGAAGCTTTCTTT.

The chain joins TRBV5-1 to TRBJ2-7, with 8 bases fitting TRBD2. V was clipped by 9 bases and J by 4 bases; unmatched bases: 9. This CDR3 spans 13 amino acids. CDR1 and CDR2 (germline): SGHRS, YFSETQ. The CDR3 coding sequence is TGCGCCACCTCCCGCAGCGGGAGTTACGAGCAGTACTTC. It encodes CATSRSGSYEQYF.

The genes are TRBV30 and TRBJ2-7, with D tentatively TRBD1 (5 bases). Germline CDR1 reads GTSNPN; CDR2 reads SVGIG (reference sequence). V lost 1 base to trimming and J lost 6 bases, with 16 bases between them. The CDR3 sequence is 14 residues long. This CDR3 reads CAWSEGNLGSEQYF. The CDR3, as DNA: TGTGCCTGGAGTGAGGGGAATCTTGGTTCCGAGCAGTACTTC.

This clone was seen a single time. The chain uses TRBV4-1 and TRBJ2-5; the match to TRBD1 covers 8 bases. Near its end, the DNA agrees better with TRBJ2-7, so the J call may be wrong. Germline V CDR1 and CDR2: MGHRA, YSYEKL. The CDR3 has 16 residues. CDR3 DNA: TGCGCCAGCAGCCAAACCCCCGGGACAGGCCCCTACGAGCAGTACTTC. It yields the protein CASSQTPGTGPYEQYF.

J is TRBJ2-5 and V is TRBV19, with 8 bases matching TRBD2. The CDR3 has 14 amino acids. CDR1 and CDR2 from the germline V gene are LNHDA and SQIVND (reference sequence). V lost 4 bases to trimming and J lost 1 base; unmatched junction nucleotides: 2. The CDR3 nucleotides read TGTGCCAGTAGTACGACTAGCGTCCAAGAGACCCAGTACTTC. Translating it yields CASSTTSVQETQYF.

The rearrangement uses TRBV28 and TRBJ2-7; TRBD2 matches at 13 bases. Germline assignment: CDR1 MDHEN and CDR2 SYDVKM. J lost 0 bases, V lost 6 bases, and 5 bases had no gene match. The CDR3 contains 16 residues. The CDR3, as DNA: TGTGCCAGCAGGGGACTAGCGGGACTTGGCTCCTACGAGCAGTACTTC. This sequence encodes CASRGLAGLGSYEQYF.

This clone occurred once. A junction end diverges from the germline sequence, so it may reflect a read error. CDR3 DNA: TGTTCCAGCACCCCAGGCTTCTACGAGCAGTACTTC. Translation gives CSSTPGFYEQYF. The rearrangement uses TRBV7-9 and TRBJ2-7; D call uncertain. Germline values: CDR1 SEHNR, CDR2 FQNEAQ (reference sequence). This CDR3 has 12 residues.

The chain links TRBV4-3 to TRBJ2-6; 11 bases are shared with TRBD1. CDR3 size: 20 residues. Germline CDR1 and CDR2: LGHNA and YSLEER. V was pared by 2 bases and J by 0 bases, with 9 bases of the junction left unmatched. This CDR3 is CASSQSGQGAGFSGANVLTF. The DNA for the CDR3 is TGCGCCAGCAGCCAATCTGGACAGGGGGCGGGTTTCTCTGGGGCCAACGTCCTGACTTTC.

The chain joins TRBV19 to TRBJ2-1; no firm D call. Trimming took 3 bases from V and 2 from J, leaving 11 bases between them. The germline V gene encodes CDR1 LNHDA and CDR2 SQIVND (reference sequence). This CDR3 spans 15 amino acids. The CDR3 region is CASSMRITTYNEQFF. The CDR3 coding sequence is TGTGCCAGTAGTATGCGGATTACGACCTACAATGAGCAGTTCTTC. The full variable domain, in which reference TRBV19 and TRBJ2-1 provide the parts outside the CDR3, is DGGITQSPKYLFRKEGQNVTLSCEQNLNHDAMYWYRQDPGQGLRLIYYSQIVNDFQKGDIAEGYSVSREKKESFPLTVTSAQKNPTAFYLCASSMRITTYNEQFFGPGTRLTVL.

This clone has a single count. Other DNA sequences in the same sample also yield this CDR3. This chain joins TRBV28 and TRBJ2-2, with TRBD2 identical over 14 bases. Germline loops: CDR1 MDHEN, CDR2 SYDVKM. V dropped 2 bases and J dropped 1; count of bases not matched to a gene: 0. The CDR3 runs to 17 residues. The CDR3 region has the DNA TGTGCCAGCAGTTTAGGACTAGCGGGAGGGAACACCGGGGAGCTGTTTTTT. Amino acid sequence: CASSLGLAGGNTGELFF.

The V and J genes are TRBV2 and TRBJ2-5; 13 bases map to TRBD2. This CDR3 contains 18 residues. The ends lost 3 bases at V and 1 base at J; junction bases unmatched: 8. Germline V CDR1 and CDR2: SNHLY, FYNNEI. This CDR3 reads CASSETGLAGIIQETQYF. The DNA for the CDR3 is TGTGCCAGCAGTGAGACGGGACTAGCGGGGATAATCCAAGAGACCCAGTACTTC.